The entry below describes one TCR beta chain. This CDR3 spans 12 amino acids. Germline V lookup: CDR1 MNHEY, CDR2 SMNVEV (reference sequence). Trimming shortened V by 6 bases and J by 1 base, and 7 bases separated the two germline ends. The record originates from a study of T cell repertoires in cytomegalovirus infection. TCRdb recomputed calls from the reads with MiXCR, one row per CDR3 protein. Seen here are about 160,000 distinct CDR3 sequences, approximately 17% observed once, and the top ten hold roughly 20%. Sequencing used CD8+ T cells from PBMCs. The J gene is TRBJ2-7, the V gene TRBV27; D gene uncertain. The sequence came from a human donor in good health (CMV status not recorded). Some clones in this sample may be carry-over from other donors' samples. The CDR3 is CASRDLSYEQYF. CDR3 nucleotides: TGTGCCAGCAGGGACCTTTCCTACGAGCAGTACTTC.